This entry is about one T cell receptor beta chain. Its specificity is not known. Some 38,000 genome equivalents of blood DNA were amplified for TRB. This record belongs to a study of T cell clusters in autoimmune cytopenias. Study-wide points: No cluster-lack signature appeared between secondary cytopenia and chronic lymphocytic leukemia patients, apparently due to lymphoma masking. Physiological T cell clusters of healthy donors were apparently absent in primary autoimmune cytopenia patients.

Multiplex touch-down PCR amplified TRB using TRB-A and TRB-B pools in one tube. From its re-call of the multiplex PCR reads, TCRdb lists each CDR3 protein once, without DNA. Recorded here are about 3,000 distinct CDR3 sequences; the top ten clones represent about 39%. The CDR3 length is 14 residues. Sequencing was performed on peripheral blood. J is TRBJ2-3 and V is TRBV12-3 or TRBV12-4; TCRdb's D call of TRBD2 is untestable without DNA. The receptor's source is a human donor with an autoimmune cytopenia or autoimmune hepatitis (not recorded which). CDR3: CASRGGGAGNTQYF.